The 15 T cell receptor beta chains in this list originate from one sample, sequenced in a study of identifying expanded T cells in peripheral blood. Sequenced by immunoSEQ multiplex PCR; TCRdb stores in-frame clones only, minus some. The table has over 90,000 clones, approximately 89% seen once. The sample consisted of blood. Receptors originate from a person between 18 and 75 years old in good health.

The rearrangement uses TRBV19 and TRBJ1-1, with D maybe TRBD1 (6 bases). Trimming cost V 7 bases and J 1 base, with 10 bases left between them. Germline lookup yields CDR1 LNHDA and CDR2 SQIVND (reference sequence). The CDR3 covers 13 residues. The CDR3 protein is CASISRGNTEAFF. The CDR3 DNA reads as TGTGCCAGTATAAGCAGGGGGAACACTGAAGCTTTCTTT.

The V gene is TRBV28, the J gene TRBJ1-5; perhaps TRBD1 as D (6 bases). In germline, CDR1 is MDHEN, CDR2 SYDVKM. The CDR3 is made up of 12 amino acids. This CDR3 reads CATGGPTQPQHF. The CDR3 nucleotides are TGTGCAACGGGGGGCCCTACACAGCCCCAGCATTTT.

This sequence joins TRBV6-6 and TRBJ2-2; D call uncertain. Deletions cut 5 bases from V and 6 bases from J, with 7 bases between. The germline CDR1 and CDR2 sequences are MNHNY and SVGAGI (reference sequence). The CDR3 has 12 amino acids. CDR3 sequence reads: CASSREAGELFF. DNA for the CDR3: TGTGCCAGCAGTCGCGAGGCCGGGGAGCTGTTTTTT.

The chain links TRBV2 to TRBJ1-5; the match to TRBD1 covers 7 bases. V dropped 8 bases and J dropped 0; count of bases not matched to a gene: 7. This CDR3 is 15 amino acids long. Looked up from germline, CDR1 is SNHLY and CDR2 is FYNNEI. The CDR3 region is CASRRDSYSNQPQHF. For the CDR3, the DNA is TGTGCCAGCCGACGGGACAGCTATAGCAATCAGCCCCAGCATTTT.

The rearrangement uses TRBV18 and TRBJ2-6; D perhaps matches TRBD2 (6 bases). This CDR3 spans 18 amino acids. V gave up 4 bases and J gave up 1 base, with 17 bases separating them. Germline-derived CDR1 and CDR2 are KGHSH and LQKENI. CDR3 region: CASSQTTSGSSGANVLTF. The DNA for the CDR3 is TGTGCCAGCTCACAAACGACTAGTGGGTCTTCTGGGGCCAACGTCCTGACTTTC.

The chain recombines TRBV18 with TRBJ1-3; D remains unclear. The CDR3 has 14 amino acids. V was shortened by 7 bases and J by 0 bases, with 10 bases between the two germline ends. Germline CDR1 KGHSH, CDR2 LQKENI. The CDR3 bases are TGTGCCAGCTTAAAGGAACGCTCTGGAAACACCATATATTTT. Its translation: CASLKERSGNTIYF.

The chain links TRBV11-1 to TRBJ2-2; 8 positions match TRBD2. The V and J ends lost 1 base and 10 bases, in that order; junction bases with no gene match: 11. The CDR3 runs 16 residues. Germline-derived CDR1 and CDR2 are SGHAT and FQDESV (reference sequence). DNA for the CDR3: TGTGCCAGCAGCTTAGATGGGCGGGGGGTCTTTGCGGAGCTGTTTTTT. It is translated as CASSLDGRGVFAELFF.

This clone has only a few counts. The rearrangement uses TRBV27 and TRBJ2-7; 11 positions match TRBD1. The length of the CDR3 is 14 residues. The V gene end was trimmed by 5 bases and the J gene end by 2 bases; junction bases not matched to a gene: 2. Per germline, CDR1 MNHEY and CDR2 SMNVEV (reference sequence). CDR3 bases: TGTGCCAGCAGTCCGGGACAGGGGGCCTACGAGCAGTACTTC. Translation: CASSPGQGAYEQYF.

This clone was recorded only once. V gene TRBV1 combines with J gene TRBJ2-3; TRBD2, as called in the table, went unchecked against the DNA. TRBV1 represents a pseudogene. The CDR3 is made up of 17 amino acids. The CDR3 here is CTSSQRLAGAFRGTQYF. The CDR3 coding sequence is TGCACCAGCAGCCAACGGTTAGCGGGGGCCTTCCGTGGTACGCAGTATTTT.

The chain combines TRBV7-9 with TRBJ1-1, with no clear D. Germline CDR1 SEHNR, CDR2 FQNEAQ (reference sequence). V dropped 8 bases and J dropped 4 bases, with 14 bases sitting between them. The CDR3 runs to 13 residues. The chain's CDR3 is CASAVLVSTEAFF. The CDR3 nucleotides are TGTGCCAGCGCAGTTTTAGTCTCCACTGAAGCTTTCTTT.

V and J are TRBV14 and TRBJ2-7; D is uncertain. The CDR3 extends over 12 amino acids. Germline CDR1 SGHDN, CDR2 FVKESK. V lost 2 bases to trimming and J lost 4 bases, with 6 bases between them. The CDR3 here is CASSQYGYEQYF. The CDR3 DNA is TGTGCCAGCAGCCAATACGGGTACGAGCAGTACTTC.

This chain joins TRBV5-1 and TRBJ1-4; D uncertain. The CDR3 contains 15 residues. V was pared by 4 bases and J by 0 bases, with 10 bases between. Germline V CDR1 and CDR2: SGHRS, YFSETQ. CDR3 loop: CASSIDGATNEKLFF. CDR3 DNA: TGCGCCAGCAGCATCGACGGTGCAACTAATGAAAAACTGTTTTTT.

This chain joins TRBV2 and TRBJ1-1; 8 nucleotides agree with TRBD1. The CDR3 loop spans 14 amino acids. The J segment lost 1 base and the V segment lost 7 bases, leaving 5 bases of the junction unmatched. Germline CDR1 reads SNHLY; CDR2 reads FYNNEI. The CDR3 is CASNNDRGNTEAFF. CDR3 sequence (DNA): TGTGCCAGCAATAACGACAGGGGGAACACTGAAGCTTTCTTT.

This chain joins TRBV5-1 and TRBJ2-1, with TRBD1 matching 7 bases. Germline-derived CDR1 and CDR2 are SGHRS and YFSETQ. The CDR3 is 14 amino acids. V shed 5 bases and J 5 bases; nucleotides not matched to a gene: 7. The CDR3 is CASSPGQENNEQFF. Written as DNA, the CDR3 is TGCGCCAGCAGTCCTGGACAGGAAAACAATGAGCAGTTCTTC.

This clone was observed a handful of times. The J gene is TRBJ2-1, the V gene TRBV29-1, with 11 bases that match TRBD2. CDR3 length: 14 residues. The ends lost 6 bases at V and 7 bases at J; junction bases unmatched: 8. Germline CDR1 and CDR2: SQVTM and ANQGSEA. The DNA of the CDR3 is TGCAGCGTGGTGGAGACTAGCGGGACGAATGAGCAGTTCTTC. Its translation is CSVVETSGTNEQFF.